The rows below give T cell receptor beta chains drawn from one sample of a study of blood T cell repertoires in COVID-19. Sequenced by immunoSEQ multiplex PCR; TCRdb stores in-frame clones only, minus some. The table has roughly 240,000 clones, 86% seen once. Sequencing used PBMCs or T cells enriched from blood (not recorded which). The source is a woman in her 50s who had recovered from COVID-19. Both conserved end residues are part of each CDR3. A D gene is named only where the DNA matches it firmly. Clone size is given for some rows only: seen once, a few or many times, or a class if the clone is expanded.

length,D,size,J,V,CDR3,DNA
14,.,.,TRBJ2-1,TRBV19,CASSIRSPYNEQFF,TGTGCCAGTAGTATTCGCAGTCCCTACAATGAGCAGTTCTTC
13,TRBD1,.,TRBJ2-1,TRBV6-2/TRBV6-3,CASSARQGGEQFF,TGTGCCAGCAGTGCCCGACAGGGCGGTGAGCAGTTCTTC
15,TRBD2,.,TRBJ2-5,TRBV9,CASSVGDSGEETQYF,TGTGCCAGCAGCGTAGGGGATAGCGGGGAAGAGACCCAGTACTTC
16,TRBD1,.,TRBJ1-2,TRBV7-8,CASSRDRALPNYGYTF,TGTGCCAGCAGCAGGGACAGGGCTCTCCCCAACTATGGCTACACCTTC
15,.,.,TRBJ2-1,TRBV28,CASSPHSGGNNEQFF,TGTGCCAGCAGTCCCCACTCGGGCGGGAACAATGAGCAGTTCTTC
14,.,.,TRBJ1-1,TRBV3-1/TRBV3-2,CASSHGTFPTEAFF,TGTGCCAGCAGCCACGGGACTTTCCCCACTGAAGCTTTCTTT
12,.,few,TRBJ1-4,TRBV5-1,CASSELNEKLFF,TGCGCCAGCAGTGAGCTTAATGAAAAACTGTTTTTT
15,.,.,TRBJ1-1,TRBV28,CASSLQGGANTEAFF,TGTGCCAGCAGTTTACAGGGAGGGGCGAACACTGAAGCTTTCTTT
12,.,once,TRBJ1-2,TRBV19,CASSIEASGYTF,TGTGCCAGTAGTATAGAAGCGTCTGGCTACACCTTC
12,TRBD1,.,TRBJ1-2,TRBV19,CASTTGQGRYTF,TGTGCCAGTACCACGGGACAGGGTCGTTACACCTTC
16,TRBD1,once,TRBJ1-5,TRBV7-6,CASSQGTVGSNQPQHF,TGTGCCAGCAGCCAAGGGACAGTAGGTAGCAATCAGCCCCAGCATTTT
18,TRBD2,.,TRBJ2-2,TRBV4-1,CASSLRLAGGPGTGELFF,TGCGCCAGCAGCCTAAGACTAGCGGGGGGGCCGGGTACCGGGGAGCTGTTTTTT
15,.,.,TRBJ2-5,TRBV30,CAWSVGAGDLETQYF,TGTGCCTGGAGTGTAGGGGCAGGGGATCTGGAGACCCAGTACTTC
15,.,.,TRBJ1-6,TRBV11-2,CASSLVRESSSPLHF,TGTGCCAGCAGCTTAGTGAGGGAATCCTCTTCACCCCTCCACTTT
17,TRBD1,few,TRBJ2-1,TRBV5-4,CASSSFTGTGRRAVQFF,TGTGCCAGCAGCTCATTCACCGGGACAGGGCGCCGAGCGGTGCAGTTCTTC
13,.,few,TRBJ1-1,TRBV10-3,CAISTDMNTEAFF,TGTGCCATCTCCACAGACATGAACACTGAAGCTTTCTTT
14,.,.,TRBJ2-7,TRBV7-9,CASSLLGKPYEQYF,TGTGCCAGCAGCTTACTGGGCAAACCCTACGAGCAGTACTTC
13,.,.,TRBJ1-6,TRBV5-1,CASSEGEGSPLHF,TGCGCCAGCAGCGAAGGGGAGGGATCACCCCTCCACTTT
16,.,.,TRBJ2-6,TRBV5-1,CASSLTGTSGANVLTF,TGCGCCAGCAGCTTGACAGGGACCTCTGGGGCCAACGTCCTGACTTTC
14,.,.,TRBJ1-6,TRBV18,CASSPREATLPLHF,TGTGCCAGCTCACCACGGGAGGCAACCCTCCCCCTCCACTTT
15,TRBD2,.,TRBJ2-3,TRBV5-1,CASSPGLAVTDTQYF,TGCGCCAGCAGCCCGGGACTAGCGGTAACAGATACGCAGTATTTT
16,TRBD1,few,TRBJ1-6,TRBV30,CAWTRQGDVYNSPLHF,TGTGCCTGGACTAGACAGGGGGACGTCTATAATTCACCCCTCCACTTT
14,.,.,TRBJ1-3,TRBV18,CASSPYREPNTIYF,TGTGCCAGCTCACCGTACAGGGAGCCCAACACCATATATTTT
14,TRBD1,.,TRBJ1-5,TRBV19,CASSIRTGNQPQHF,TGTGCCAGTAGTATAAGGACAGGGAATCAGCCCCAGCATTTT
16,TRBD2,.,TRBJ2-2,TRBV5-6,CASSLGLAGDTGELFF,TGTGCCAGCAGCCTGGGACTAGCGGGGGACACCGGGGAGCTGTTTTTT
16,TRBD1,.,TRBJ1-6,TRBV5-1,CASSLASGTENSPLHF,TGCGCCAGCAGCTTGGCCTCCGGGACAGAAAATTCACCCCTCCACTTT
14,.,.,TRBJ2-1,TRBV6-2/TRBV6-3,CASSYSGTYNEQFF,TGTGCCAGCAGTTACTCCGGGACTTACAATGAGCAGTTCTTC
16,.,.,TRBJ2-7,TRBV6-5,CASSYSSTGPVCEQYF,TGTGCCAGCAGTTACTCGAGTACAGGGCCGGTCTGCGAGCAGTACTTC
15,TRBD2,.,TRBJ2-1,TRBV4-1,CASSQLGLAGERQFF,TGCGCCAGCAGCCAACTGGGACTAGCGGGAGAACGGCAGTTCTTC
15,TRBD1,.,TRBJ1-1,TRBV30,CAWSDRTGAISEAFF,TGTGCCTGGAGTGATAGGACAGGGGCGATCTCTGAAGCTTTCTTT
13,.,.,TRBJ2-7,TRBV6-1,CASSEREAGEQYF,TGTGCCAGCAGTGAAAGAGAGGCTGGAGAGCAGTACTTC